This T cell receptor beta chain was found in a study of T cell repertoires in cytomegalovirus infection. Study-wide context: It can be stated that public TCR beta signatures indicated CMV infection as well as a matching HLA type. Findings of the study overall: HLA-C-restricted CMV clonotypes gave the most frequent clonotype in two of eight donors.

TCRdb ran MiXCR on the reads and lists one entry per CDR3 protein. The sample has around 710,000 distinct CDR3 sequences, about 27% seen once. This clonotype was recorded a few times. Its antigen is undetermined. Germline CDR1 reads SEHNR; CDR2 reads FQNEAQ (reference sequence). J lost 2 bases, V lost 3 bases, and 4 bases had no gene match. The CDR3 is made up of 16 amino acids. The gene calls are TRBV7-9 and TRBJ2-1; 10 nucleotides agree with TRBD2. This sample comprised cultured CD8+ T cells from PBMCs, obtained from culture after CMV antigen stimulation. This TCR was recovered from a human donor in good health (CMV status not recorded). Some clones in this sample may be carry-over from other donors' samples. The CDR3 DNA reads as TGTGCCAGCAGCTTTACTAGCGGGGCCCCCTACAATGAGCAGTTCTTC. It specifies CASSFTSGAPYNEQFF.